These 26 T cell receptor beta chains originate from one sample sequenced in a study of T-cell reconstitution after alpha-beta-depleted transplantation in children. Unique molecular identifiers were incorporated into the prepared TCRbeta library. MiXCR, run by TCRdb on the PCR reads, gives a single entry per CDR3 protein. In the table there are about 540,000 distinct CDR3 sequences, about a sixth of which are singletons. Material: PBMCs from the stem cell graft donor, obtained from the stem cell graft. Every receptor here comes from a human donor who donated a stem cell graft to a child with acute lymphoblastic leukemia.

V gene TRBV4-1 combines with J gene TRBJ2-5; possibly TRBD1 or TRBD2 for D (6 bases each). From germline, CDR1 is MGHRA and CDR2 YSYEKL. The CDR3 covers 15 residues. The V end was cut by 3 bases, the J end by 5 bases, with 16 bases between. CDR3: CASSHGRGGRETQYF. Written as DNA, the CDR3 is TGCGCCAGCAGCCACGGGAGAGGGGGACGGGAGACCCAGTACTTC.

This clonotype was recorded a few times. This chain joins TRBV20-1 and TRBJ2-1; the D gene is possibly TRBD2 (6 bases). Germline V gene sequence: CDR1 DFQATT, CDR2 SNEGSKA (reference sequence). Trimming pared 1 base from V and 8 bases from J, leaving 21 bases between. The CDR3 runs to 16 residues. The CDR3 region has the DNA TGCAGTGCTAGAGGAATGGATGGCGGGATCATGGATGAGCAGTTCTTC. Amino acids: CSARGMDGGIMDEQFF.

A few counts support this clonotype. J is TRBJ2-5 and V is TRBV20-1; a weak D match, TRBD2 (6 bases). Deletions cut 3 bases from V and 5 bases from J, with 19 bases between. CDR3 size: 15 residues. Germline CDR1 is DFQATT and CDR2 is SNEGSKA (reference sequence). In nucleotides, the CDR3 is TGCAGTGCTAGGGAATGGGGACTCTACCTTGAGACCCAGTACTTC. It is translated as CSAREWGLYLETQYF.

The chain has TRBV12-3 or TRBV12-4 and TRBJ2-7; D tentatively fits TRBD1 or TRBD2 (5 bases each). V gave up 6 bases and J gave up 4 bases, with 16 bases separating them. The CDR3 extends over 14 amino acids. The CDR3: CASRQTLGRYEQYF. The CDR3 DNA follows: TGTGCCAGCAGGCAAACCCTGGGACGATACGAGCAGTACTTC.

A note on this clonotype: At one boundary the junction diverges from the germline segment, which might be a read error. The chain recombines TRBV4-1 with TRBJ2-4, with D possibly called TRBD1 or TRBD2 (5 bases each). CDR1 and CDR2 (germline): MGHRA, YSYEKL. The CDR3 loop spans 11 amino acids. The CDR3 DNA follows: TGCGCCAGCAGCCAAGGTGGGACGCCAAACTTC. This encodes CASSQGGTPNF.

This clonotype has a handful of counts. V gene TRBV5-1 combines with J gene TRBJ1-1; possible D gene TRBD1, 5 bases. The germline gives CDR1 SGHRS, CDR2 YFSETQ. Between the trimmed V and J ends, which lost 7 bases and 5 bases, there was a span of 18 bases. This CDR3 is built from 14 residues. This CDR3 reads CASAEAGWGTEAFF. CDR3 bases: TGCGCCAGCGCGGAGGCAGGGTGGGGGACTGAAGCTTTCTTT.

This clonotype was recorded a few times. The genes are TRBV5-1 and TRBJ1-1; no clear D gene. This CDR3 comprises 14 residues. Trimming left V 7 bases short and J 1 base short, with 14 bases between. Germline V CDR1 and CDR2: SGHRS, YFSETQ. CDR3 protein: CASGLHLGNTEAFF. In nucleotides, the CDR3 is TGCGCCAGCGGTCTCCACTTAGGGAACACTGAAGCTTTCTTT.

Many counts were recorded for this clonotype. This sequence joins TRBV5-1 and TRBJ1-1; a possible D gene is TRBD1 (5 bases). The CDR3 is made up of 14 amino acids. V lost 0 bases and J 5 bases, leaving 11 bases between the germline ends. CDR1 and CDR2 from the germline V gene are SGHRS and YFSETQ. The CDR3 DNA follows: TGCGCCAGCAGCTTGGGGCAGGGAGAAACTGAAGCTTTCTTT. This sequence encodes CASSLGQGETEAFF.

The chain recombines TRBV20-1 with TRBJ1-2; TRBD1 agrees at 7 bases. The germline V gene encodes CDR1 DFQATT and CDR2 SNEGSKA (reference sequence). V dropped 3 bases and J dropped 4; count of bases not matched to a gene: 8. This CDR3 comprises 14 residues. Written as DNA, the CDR3 is TGCAGTGCTAGCCACAGGGGATTGGGCTATGGCTACACCTTC. Translation gives CSASHRGLGYGYTF.

This clonotype was picked up a small number of times. V gene TRBV12-3 or TRBV12-4 combines with J gene TRBJ2-2; possible D gene TRBD2, 5 bases. Trimming removed 9 bases from V and 0 bases from J, with 17 bases in between. The CDR3 length is 16 residues. CDR3 amino acids: CASLSTSVPNTGELFF. CDR3 in DNA: TGTGCCAGTCTCTCAACTAGTGTTCCGAACACCGGGGAGCTGTTTTTT.

The chain is built from TRBV20-1 and TRBJ2-7; 7 positions agree with TRBD2. CDR1 is DFQATT, CDR2 SNEGSKA, per germline (reference sequence). The CDR3 spans 14 residues. Unmatched junction bases numbered 7, after V lost 5 bases and J lost 0 bases. Here the CDR3 reads CSAYPLADSYEQYF. The CDR3, as DNA: TGCAGTGCTTACCCCCTAGCGGACTCCTACGAGCAGTACTTC.

The chain combines TRBV5-1 with TRBJ1-5; D might be TRBD1 (5 bases). Germline V gene data show CDR1 as SGHRS and CDR2 as YFSETQ. V was clipped by 0 bases and J by 7 bases, with 14 bases between them. CDR3 length: 15 residues. CDR3 nucleotides: TGCGCCAGCAGCTTGGCCCCCGGGGCGGAACAGCCCCAGCATTTT. This translates into CASSLAPGAEQPQHF.

This clonotype was seen a handful of times. J is TRBJ2-1 and V is TRBV7-3, with 9 bases that match TRBD1. This CDR3 contains 16 residues. Losses at the gene ends were 5 bases for V and 6 bases for J; bases not matched to a gene: 11. Germline assignment: CDR1 SGHTA and CDR2 FQGTGA. CDR3 amino acids: CASSQRTGQGLNEQFF. The CDR3 DNA follows: TGTGCCAGCAGCCAAAGGACGGGACAGGGTCTCAATGAGCAGTTCTTC.

V gene TRBV7-2 combines with J gene TRBJ2-1; 7 positions agree with TRBD2. This CDR3 is 15 amino acids long. CDR1 is SGHTA, CDR2 FQGNSA, per germline. The V segment lost 7 bases and the J segment 10 bases; nucleotides outside the gene matches: 16. CDR3 sequence reads: CASTTMGGWMGEQFF. The CDR3 DNA follows: TGTGCCAGCACCACTATGGGGGGGTGGATGGGAGAGCAGTTCTTC. The full variable domain, completed using reference TRBV7-2 and TRBJ2-1, is GAGVSQSPSNKVTEKGKDVELRCDPISGHTALYWYRQSLGQGLEFLIYFQGNSAPDKSGLPSDRFSAERTGGSVSTLTIQRTQQEDSAVYLCASTTMGGWMGEQFFGPGTRLTVL.

The gene calls are TRBV9 and TRBJ2-7; D is perhaps TRBD1 (6 bases). Germline V gene data show CDR1 as SGDLS and CDR2 as YYNGEE. Trimming pared 0 bases from V and 5 bases from J, leaving 15 bases between. CDR3 length: 15 residues. CDR3 in amino acids: CASSVGGQGMDEQYF. The DNA for the CDR3 is TGTGCCAGCAGCGTAGGAGGGCAGGGGATGGACGAGCAGTACTTC.

Only a few counts were recorded for this clonotype. V and J are TRBV5-1 and TRBJ1-2; D not certain. Trimming took off 4 bases at V and 0 bases at J, with 13 bases between the two ends. The CDR3 runs to 15 residues. From germline, CDR1 is SGHRS and CDR2 YFSETQ. DNA of the CDR3: TGCGCCAGCAGCCCCGATGGGATCTCTAACTATGGCTACACCTTC. It encodes CASSPDGISNYGYTF.

This clonotype was counted between two and nine times. The chain recombines TRBV20-1 with TRBJ2-5; D remains unclear. CDR1 and CDR2 from the germline V gene are DFQATT and SNEGSKA (reference sequence). Trimming took 0 bases from V and 7 from J, leaving 9 bases between them. The CDR3 sequence is 12 residues long. CDR3 amino acids: CSARDGSGTQYF. The CDR3 DNA reads TGCAGTGCTAGAGATGGGTCGGGGACCCAGTACTTC.

The J gene is TRBJ2-7, the V gene TRBV15; D unclear. The CDR3 is made up of 12 amino acids. The ends were cut back, 0 bases at V and 3 bases at J, with 3 bases in the middle. Germline-derived CDR1 and CDR2 are LNHNV and YYDKDF (reference sequence). The CDR3 region is CATSRDHYEQYF. CDR3 DNA sequence: TGTGCCACCAGCAGAGACCACTACGAGCAGTACTTC.

This clonotype was found a few times. The chain recombines TRBV12-3 or TRBV12-4 with TRBJ2-5; TRBD2 agrees at 9 bases. The CDR3 covers 16 residues. Germline trimming cut 5 bases from V and 5 bases from J; bases unmatched to any gene: 12. The CDR3 spells CASSTVSGRFRETQYF. CDR3 coding DNA: TGTGCCAGCAGTACGGTGAGCGGGAGGTTCCGGGAGACCCAGTACTTC.

This sequence joins TRBV5-1 and TRBJ1-1; no firm D call. Germline CDR1 is SGHRS and CDR2 is YFSETQ. V shed 1 base and J shed 0 bases, with 13 bases lying between them. The CDR3 loop spans 16 amino acids. CDR3 in DNA: TGCGCCAGCAGCTTGCGAGGAAGCGGCATGAACACTGAAGCTTTCTTT. Translating it yields CASSLRGSGMNTEAFF.

The chain is built from TRBV2 and TRBJ2-1, with D perhaps matching TRBD1 (6 bases). Germline V gives CDR1 SNHLY, CDR2 FYNNEI. CDR3 length: 17 amino acids. V was cut by 1 base and J by 0 bases, with 13 bases left in between. The CDR3 nucleotides read TGTGCCAGCAGTGAAGAGACAGGATTGAGCTCCTACAATGAGCAGTTCTTC. This codes for CASSEETGLSSYNEQFF.

The chain recombines TRBV30 with TRBJ2-7; TRBD2 agrees at 10 bases. V gave up 2 bases and J gave up 5 bases; unmatched junction bases: 6. The CDR3 runs 14 residues. Germline CDR1 reads GTSNPN; CDR2 reads SVGIG (reference sequence). The CDR3 DNA follows: TGTGCCTGGAGTCTGGCTAGCGGGAGCCACGAGCAGTACTTC. As protein: CAWSLASGSHEQYF.

V and J are TRBV29-1 and TRBJ2-1, with 8 positions matching TRBD2. Unmatched junction bases numbered 10, after V lost 4 bases and J lost 8 bases. The germline CDR1 and CDR2 sequences are SQVTM and ANQGSEA. This CDR3 contains 14 residues. Here the CDR3 reads CSVGGTSWSDEQFF. The CDR3 DNA reads as TGCAGCGTTGGAGGGACTAGTTGGAGCGATGAGCAGTTCTTC.

This clonotype appeared a few times. The rearrangement uses TRBV12-3 or TRBV12-4 and TRBJ1-1, with D perhaps matching TRBD1 (5 bases). The V gene lost 5 bases and the J gene lost 1 base, with 11 bases spanning the gap. The CDR3 length is 14 residues. The CDR3 nucleotides are TGTGCCAGCAGTATGACAGTACAGAACACTGAAGCTTTCTTT. It codes for CASSMTVQNTEAFF.

Remarks on this clonotype: Germline is not matched at one junction end, which may reflect a read error. The chain couples TRBV7-8 to TRBJ1-5, with D perhaps TRBD1 (5 bases). Germline V gene data show CDR1 as SGHVS and CDR2 as FQNEAQ. The CDR3 sequence is 16 residues long. The CDR3 loop is CASSLSGPRGNQPQHF. The CDR3 coding sequence is TGTGCCAGCAGCTTATCAGGGCCCCGAGGCAATCAGCCCCAGCATTTC.

Only a few counts were recorded for this clonotype. The chain uses TRBV20-1 and TRBJ2-3, with TRBD1 matching 9 bases. CDR3 size: 16 residues. Germline V gene data show CDR1 as DFQATT and CDR2 as SNEGSKA (reference sequence). V gave up 4 bases and J gave up 1 base; unmatched junction bases: 9. CDR3 sequence (DNA): TGCAGTGCTACCCCCTACAGGGGGCGAGGCACAGATACGCAGTATTTT. This translates into CSATPYRGRGTDTQYF.